This T cell receptor beta chain was profiled in a study of CD8 T cells in ankylosing spondylitis. Study-wide findings and caveats: Several highly homologous variants formed a TCR beta motif that appeared characteristic of ankylosing spondylitis blood.

This clonotype was observed many times. Its specificity is not known. Making use of molecular barcodes, quantitative 5'-RACE generated TCR beta libraries. From the 5' RACE reads, TCRdb called clonotypes with MiXCR, one entry per CDR3 protein. This table has about 210,000 distinct CDR3 sequences, 8% to 10% appearing once. The TCR sequence derives from a female donor with ankylosing spondylitis or in good health (not recorded which). The material sequenced was blood, either unsorted or a sorted T cell fraction (not recorded which).

The CDR3 DNA follows: TGTGCCAGCAGTCAGGGGGCGCTTAGTACCGGGGAGCTGTTTTTT. This translates into CASSQGALSTGELFF. The V gene is TRBV12-3 or TRBV12-4, the J gene TRBJ2-2; 8 bases map to TRBD1. Unmatched junction bases numbered 7, after V lost 5 bases and J lost 5 bases. The CDR3 covers 15 residues.